A single sample is the source of the 29 T cell receptor beta chains below, sequenced in a study of blood T cells in healthy people across ages. Through a sample-barcoded 5' primer and a J-beta primer mix, a second PCR was run for 7 to 11 cycles. TCRdb recomputed calls from the 5' RACE reads with MiXCR, one row per CDR3 protein. The sample gives hundreds of thousands of distinct CDR3 sequences, 22% of which show up once; roughly a fifth is in the top ten. The sample taken for sequencing was blood. The receptors here all came from a man aged 65 to 79 in good health.

This rearrangement joins TRBV9 to TRBJ2-3; no reliable D call. The V gene lost 3 bases and the J gene lost 2 bases, with 13 bases spanning the gap. The CDR3 extends over 15 amino acids. The germline CDR1 and CDR2 sequences are SGDLS and YYNGEE. In DNA form, the CDR3 reads TGTGCCAGCAGCGAAGGACCCGGATACACAGATACGCAGTATTTT. It is translated as CASSEGPGYTDTQYF.

This clonotype was picked up many times. V and J are TRBV7-2 and TRBJ1-5; D call uncertain. V was pared by 5 bases and J by 7 bases, with 15 bases between. The CDR3 has 14 amino acids. The germline CDR1 and CDR2 sequences are SGHTA and FQGNSA. CDR3 sequence (DNA): TGTGCCAGCAGCCTTCCGGGAGCGAAGCAGCCCCAGCATTTT. Protein: CASSLPGAKQPQHF.

In this sample, this clonotype turned up a few times. The chain links TRBV12-3 or TRBV12-4 to TRBJ1-3; the D is unclear. V lost 4 bases and J 0 bases, leaving 13 bases between the germline ends. This CDR3 spans 16 amino acids. In DNA, the CDR3 is TGTGCCAGCAGTTCGGACGGACTTATCTCTGGAAACACCATATATTTT. Translated: CASSSDGLISGNTIYF.

V gene TRBV25-1 combines with J gene TRBJ2-5, with D uncertain. This CDR3 has 14 amino acids. V lost 7 bases to trimming and J lost 2 bases, with 14 bases between them. CDR1 is MGHDK and CDR2 is SYGVNS in the germline V gene. The CDR3 DNA sequence: TGTGCCAGCACTGCCGATCTGAAGCAAGAGACCCAGTACTTC. Its translation: CASTADLKQETQYF.

This clonotype was seen more than once but under ten times. The chain carries TRBV18 and TRBJ2-1, with a possible D match to TRBD2 (5 bases). Trimming took 3 bases from V and 4 from J, leaving 16 bases between them. Germline CDR1 reads KGHSH; CDR2 reads LQKENI. The CDR3 is 16 residues long. CDR3 nucleotides: TGTGCCAGCTCACCTTTGTTGAGTAGCGTGTACAATGAGCAGTTCTTC. Amino acids: CASSPLLSSVYNEQFF.

This clonotype was counted a few times. The chain joins TRBV2 to TRBJ2-3; D might be TRBD1 or TRBD2, each matching 5 bases. The CDR3 has 15 residues. The V gene lost 7 bases and the J gene lost 0 bases, with 14 bases spanning the gap. The germline V gene encodes CDR1 SNHLY and CDR2 FYNNEI. The CDR3 nucleotides read TGTGCCAGCACTTGGGACGGTTCTAGCACAGATACGCAGTATTTT. It codes for CASTWDGSSTDTQYF.

The table lists this clonotype with a few counts. The rearrangement links TRBV27 to TRBJ1-5; 8 bases map to TRBD1. The CDR3 runs to 18 residues. CDR1 and CDR2 (germline): MNHEY, SMNVEV (reference sequence). Trimming cost V 2 bases and J 2 bases; bases outside gene matches: 11. The CDR3 protein is CASSLAQGVRFGNQPQHF. The DNA of the CDR3 is TGTGCCAGCAGTTTAGCACAGGGGGTCCGGTTTGGCAATCAGCCCCAGCATTTT.

This chain links TRBV6-2 or TRBV6-3 with TRBJ2-1, with D maybe TRBD1 (5 bases). Germline V lookup: CDR1 MNHEY, CDR2 SVGEGT. V lost 10 bases to trimming and J lost 4 bases, with 11 bases between them. The length of the CDR3 is 12 residues. The CDR3 DNA sequence: TGTGCCACCACGGACATTTACAATGAGCAGTTCTTC. It translates to CATTDIYNEQFF.

This chain links TRBV28 with TRBJ1-4; D is uncertain. Germline V gene sequence: CDR1 MDHEN, CDR2 SYDVKM. This CDR3 is 12 amino acids long. Trimming left V 4 bases short and J 8 bases short, with 8 bases between. The CDR3 sequence is CASSSLLEKLFF. CDR3 DNA sequence: TGTGCCAGCAGTTCCCTCCTAGAAAAACTGTTTTTT.

This clonotype was recorded a few times. J is TRBJ2-7 and V is TRBV20-1; TRBD2 agrees at 8 bases. The ends lost 4 bases at V and 3 bases at J; junction bases unmatched: 8. Germline CDR1 and CDR2: DFQATT and SNEGSKA (reference sequence). The CDR3 extends over 14 amino acids. The CDR3 is CSATSRLAGYEQYV. In DNA, the CDR3 is TGCAGTGCTACCAGTAGGCTAGCGGGCTACGAGCAGTACGTC.

The chain carries TRBV20-1 and TRBJ1-1, with a weak D call TRBD1 (6 bases). The CDR3 has 13 amino acids. Germline CDR1 DFQATT, CDR2 SNEGSKA (reference sequence). Trimming shortened V by 5 bases and J by 1 base, and 11 bases separated the two germline ends. The CDR3 DNA reads as TGCAGTGCTCCGGGACATTCGAACACTGAAGCTTTCTTT. Encoded protein: CSAPGHSNTEAFF.

Written as DNA, the CDR3 is TGCAGTGCTACTAGCGGGGGGCTACGACGAGAGACCCAGTACTTC. Amino acids: CSATSGGLRRETQYF. This chain links TRBV20-1 with TRBJ2-5; 11 positions agree with TRBD2. V gave up 4 bases and J gave up 4 bases; unmatched junction bases: 8. This CDR3 is 15 amino acids long. CDR1 and CDR2 (germline): DFQATT, SNEGSKA (reference sequence).

This clonotype was counted a few times. Given a much more abundant clone one base away, this may be a read error. The chain couples TRBV29-1 to TRBJ1-4; unclear D gene. Looked up from germline, CDR1 is SQVTM and CDR2 is ANQGSEA. CDR3 length equals 11 residues. V was pared by 3 bases and J by 9 bases, with 8 bases between. The CDR3 loop is CSVEEGQKLFF. The DNA of the CDR3 is TGCAGCGTTGAGGAGGGTCAAAAACTGTTTTTT.

This clonotype was seen more than once but under ten times. This chain uses TRBV27 with TRBJ2-5, with TRBD2 matching over 13 bases. The end of the DNA is better explained by TRBJ2-1, so the J call may be wrong. The CDR3 is 16 residues long. Looked up from germline, CDR1 is MNHEY and CDR2 is SMNVEV (reference sequence). The CDR3 DNA sequence: TGTGCCAGCAGTATCTCCGGGACTAGCGGGATATATGAGCAGTTCTTC. It codes for CASSISGTSGIYEQFF.

This sequence joins TRBV20-1 and TRBJ2-7; D is unclear. The V gene's germline CDR1 is DFQATT and CDR2 SNEGSKA (reference sequence). This CDR3 comprises 16 residues. V gave up 0 bases and J gave up 5 bases, with 20 bases separating them. The CDR3 DNA sequence: TGCAGTGCTAGAGAGGCGCCTAGTGCTAGAGGCCACGAGCAGTACTTC. It specifies CSAREAPSARGHEQYF.

This chain connects TRBV12-3 or TRBV12-4 to TRBJ2-7, with D perhaps matching TRBD1 or TRBD2 (6 bases each). V gave up 7 bases and J gave up 0 bases, with 19 bases separating them. CDR3 length: 16 residues. The chain's CDR3 is CASTASGARSSYEQYF. CDR3 nucleotide sequence: TGTGCCAGCACCGCCTCGGGGGCCAGGAGCTCCTACGAGCAGTACTTC.

The chain has TRBV7-8 and TRBJ2-7; perhaps TRBD1 as D (5 bases). From germline, CDR1 is SGHVS and CDR2 FQNEAQ. V shed 5 bases and J shed 2 bases, with 13 bases lying between them. The CDR3 is made up of 14 amino acids. The CDR3 DNA reads as TGTGCCAGCAGCAAGCCAGGGAATCCCTACGAGCAGTACTTC. It encodes CASSKPGNPYEQYF.

Only a few counts were recorded for this clonotype. The chain recombines TRBV5-1 with TRBJ2-2, with 8 positions matching TRBD2. V trimming: 4 bases; J trimming: 1 base; junction bases outside the gene matches: 3. Germline V gene data show CDR1 as SGHRS and CDR2 as YFSETQ. The CDR3 covers 15 residues. This CDR3 is CASSLSGENTGELFF. In nucleotides, the CDR3 is TGCGCCAGCAGCCTTAGCGGGGAGAACACCGGGGAGCTGTTTTTT. The full variable domain, in which reference TRBV5-1 and TRBJ2-2 provide the parts outside the CDR3, is KAGVTQTPRYLIKTRGQQVTLSCSPISGHRSVSWYQQTPGQGLQFLFEYFSETQRNKGNFPGRFSGRQFSNSRSEMNVSTLELGDSALYLCASSLSGENTGELFFGEGSRLTVL.

The J gene is TRBJ2-2, the V gene TRBV7-2; the D gene is possibly TRBD2 (6 bases). Germline-derived CDR1 and CDR2 are SGHTA and FQGNSA. V shed 5 bases and J shed 4 bases, with 14 bases lying between them. The CDR3 runs 15 residues. The CDR3 is CASSPEGRFTGELFF. The CDR3 coding sequence is TGTGCCAGCAGCCCGGAGGGCCGGTTCACCGGGGAGCTGTTTTTT.

The chain joins TRBV18 to TRBJ1-2; D call uncertain. Germline lookup yields CDR1 KGHSH and CDR2 LQKENI. Trimming removed 4 bases at V and 7 bases at J, with 10 bases between. The CDR3 contains 12 residues. CDR3 sequence (DNA): TGTGCCAGCTCACGCGATGAGGGTGGCTACACCTTC. It is translated as CASSRDEGGYTF.

There are a few counts of this clonotype. This chain uses TRBV5-5 with TRBJ2-5, with 9 nucleotides matching TRBD1. This CDR3 has 14 residues. From germline, CDR1 is SGHKS and CDR2 YYEKEE (reference sequence). Trimming removed 4 bases from V and 5 bases from J; junction bases left unmatched: 6. DNA for the CDR3: TGTGCCAGCAGCCAGACAGGGGGTGAGGAGACCCAGTACTTC. It yields the protein CASSQTGGEETQYF.

This clonotype was observed a few times. V usage is TRBV6-6 and J usage is TRBJ1-4; D is undetermined. Germline CDR1 is MNHNY and CDR2 is SVGAGI (reference sequence). This CDR3 comprises 13 residues. Trimming pared 2 bases from V and 5 bases from J, leaving 6 bases between. The CDR3, as DNA: TGTGCCAGCAGTTACCGTCCAAATGAAAAACTGTTTTTT. It codes for CASSYRPNEKLFF.

This rearrangement joins TRBV12-3 or TRBV12-4 to TRBJ2-5; no reliable D call. V was trimmed by 3 bases and J by 1 base, leaving 6 bases between them. This CDR3 has 13 amino acids. The CDR3 bases are TGTGCCAGCAGTTTCCAGGTCCAAGAGACCCAGTACTTC. This sequence encodes CASSFQVQETQYF.

This clonotype has more than one count but fewer than ten. The chain employs TRBV6-1 and TRBJ2-5, with D possibly called TRBD1 or TRBD2 (5 bases each). The DNA matches TRBJ2-7 better at its end, which makes the J call doubtful. Per germline, CDR1 MNHNS and CDR2 SASEGT. The CDR3 loop spans 14 amino acids. The CDR3 is CASRDHRSTYEQYF. CDR3 sequence (DNA): TGTGCCAGCCGGGACCACAGAAGCACCTACGAGCAGTACTTC.

This clonotype came up many times. The gene calls are TRBV7-9 and TRBJ2-2, with D unresolved. The V end lost 5 bases, the J end lost 4 bases, and 14 bases lay between the germline ends. From germline, CDR1 is SEHNR and CDR2 FQNEAQ (reference sequence). The CDR3 is 15 amino acids. CDR3 nucleotides: TGTGCCAGCAGCATCGACTCATTAAGCACCGGGGAGCTGTTTTTT. Translated: CASSIDSLSTGELFF. The whole variable domain, filled in from reference TRBV7-9 and TRBJ2-2, reads DTGVSQNPRHKITKRGQNVTFRCDPISEHNRLYWYRQTLGQGPEFLTYFQNEAQLEKSRLLSDRFSAERPKGSFSTLEIQRTEQGDSAMYLCASSIDSLSTGELFFGEGSRLTVL.

This clonotype has a handful of counts. The CDR3 bases are TGTGCCAGCAGCCCAGGAGCGGGAGGGCCTACAGATACGCAGTATTTT. This translates into CASSPGAGGPTDTQYF. The chain has TRBV11-2 and TRBJ2-3; 10 bases match TRBD2. This CDR3 has 16 residues. Germline CDR1 and CDR2: SGHAT and FQNNGV. The junction had 8 bases not matched to a gene; V was cut back by 5 bases and J by 3 bases.

This clonotype was counted ten times or more. The chain joins TRBV10-3 to TRBJ2-1; TRBD2 might be the D (9 bases). Germline V gene data show CDR1 as ENHRY and CDR2 as SYGVKD. The germline V and J ends were trimmed by 4 bases and 5 bases, with 24 bases remaining between them. The CDR3 totals 18 residues. This chain's CDR3 is CAISGGQGSGSLNNEQFF. CDR3 sequence (DNA): TGTGCCATCAGTGGAGGACAGGGTAGCGGGAGTTTAAACAATGAGCAGTTCTTC.

The V and J genes are TRBV28 and TRBJ2-1; D is undetermined. The CDR3 is 14 amino acids. The ends were cut back, 3 bases at V and 3 bases at J, with 9 bases in the middle. The V gene's germline CDR1 is MDHEN and CDR2 SYDVKM. The CDR3 protein is CASSLAGYYNEQFF. CDR3 sequence (DNA): TGTGCCAGCAGTTTGGCAGGATACTACAATGAGCAGTTCTTC.

CDR3 sequence: CASSQASRTPQFGYTF. The CDR3 region has the DNA TGTGCCAGCAGCCAGGCCTCCCGGACGCCCCAGTTTGGCTACACCTTC. The rearrangement joins TRBV3-1 to TRBJ1-2, with D uncertain. Trimming stripped 3 bases from V and 7 bases from J, with 21 bases between. The CDR3 covers 16 residues. CDR1 and CDR2 (germline): LGHDT, YNNKEL (reference sequence).